This TCR beta chain was identified during a study of OX40 agonist ivuxolimab in advanced cancers. Regarding the study as a whole: Low normalized T-cell clonal expansion also characterized some of the nonresponders.

If patients had autoimmune disease history or systemic immunosuppression, they were excluded. Using immunoSEQ multiplex PCR, the repertoire was profiled, and TCRdb retains in-frame clones only, with some absent. Among some 16,000 clones listed, more than 75% were seen once. Of note for this clone: Its antigen is as yet unknown.

This sequence originates from an adult with an advanced solid tumor such as melanoma, head and neck, liver or kidney cancer. The sample was CD4+ or CD8+ T cells sorted from blood, taken in a trial of the OX40 agonist ivuxolimab.

In DNA form, the CDR3 reads TGTGCCAGTCTGGACAGGGTAGGGGACACTGAAGCTTTCTTT. Its protein is CASLDRVGDTEAFF. This sequence joins TRBV14 and TRBJ1-1; 8 positions agree with TRBD1. Per germline, CDR1 SGHDN and CDR2 FVKESK. CDR3 length equals 14 residues. Unmatched junction bases numbered 9, after V lost 9 bases and J lost 3 bases.